This TCR beta chain was obtained from a study of identical twins. TCRdb re-derived calls from the 5' RACE reads in MiXCR, one entry per CDR3 protein. The repertoire holds hundreds of thousands of distinct CDR3 sequences, with over 5% as singletons. This clonotype has ten or more counts. Its specificity is not known. Study results and limitations: Conclusions were based on cross-sectional statistical analysis, without following the same donors. Invariant cells of the MAIT and iNKT types might have partly distorted the zero-insertion analyses.

Everyone who donated was a healthy Caucasian. CDR1 and CDR2 from the germline V gene are DFQATT and SNEGSKA (reference sequence). The V and J ends lost 1 base and 9 bases, in that order; junction bases with no gene match: 9. The CDR3 length is 14 residues. Input material: naive T cells sorted from blood. J is TRBJ2-1 and V is TRBV20-1; TRBD2 agrees at 7 bases. The TCR was taken from a man aged 18 to 30 in good health. CDR3: CSARGLASVVEQFF. Written as DNA, the CDR3 is TGCAGTGCTAGAGGACTAGCAAGTGTGGTTGAGCAGTTCTTC.